This record concerns one T cell receptor beta chain sequence. This CDR3 region has 19 residues. Between the trimmed V and J ends, which lost 2 bases and 0 bases, there was a span of 21 bases. CDR1 and CDR2 (germline): MNHNS, SASEGT. Per the original data handling: Nucleated cell counts were estimated from reference gene primer amplification. The method was immunoSEQ multiplex PCR; TCRdb's version includes in-frame clones alone and lacks a portion of them. For V, J and clone size, that table is used; D and trimming come from the DNA. The data contain 290,000 or so clones, about nine tenths of them singletons. This record belongs to a study of blood T cell repertoires in COVID-19. In the study overall: COVID-19 samples, acute and convalescent, were from the United States, Italy and Spain.

Across about 22 US areas, participants ranged in age from roughly 18 to 95 years. This clonotype was sampled from a young woman who had recovered from COVID-19. The rearrangement uses TRBV6-1 and TRBJ2-3; D perhaps matches TRBD2 (5 bases). Sequenced: PBMCs or T cells enriched from blood (not recorded which). CDR3 coding DNA: TGTGCCAGCAGTGAATTCTTTCGCGTCGGGATGGCTAGCACAGATACGCAGTATTTT. The encoded protein is CASSEFFRVGMASTDTQYF.